The sequence of this T cell receptor (beta chain) was determined in a study of blood T cell repertoires in COVID-19. The overall study: The United States, Italy and Spain provided the acute and convalescent COVID-19 samples. T cells, B-cell-depleted T cells, or PBMCs provided the cDNA or gDNA that served as material.

This CDR3 region has 16 residues. Trimming removed 7 bases from V and 4 bases from J, with 19 bases in between. Germline V lookup: CDR1 MDHEN, CDR2 SYDVKM. In the authors' methods: Estimates of nucleated cell counts were drawn from the amplification of reference gene primers. Here immunoSEQ multiplex PCR was the method, and the copy in TCRdb shows in-frame clones only, minus some. V and J calls and clone size are copied from that table; D and trimming were computed from the DNA. The sample records about 54,000 clones, roughly 87% being singletons. While infection was still active, Seattle patients were enrolled and then followed longitudinally.

Sequencing was performed on peripheral blood. This chain joins TRBV28 and TRBJ2-2; D may be TRBD2 (7 bases). The TCR sequence derives from a man aged 35-49 years with COVID-19, enrolled during active disease. CDR3 region: CASTPTGGLGTGELFF. The DNA for the CDR3 is TGTGCCAGCACTCCCACGGGGGGCTTGGGCACCGGGGAGCTGTTTTTT.